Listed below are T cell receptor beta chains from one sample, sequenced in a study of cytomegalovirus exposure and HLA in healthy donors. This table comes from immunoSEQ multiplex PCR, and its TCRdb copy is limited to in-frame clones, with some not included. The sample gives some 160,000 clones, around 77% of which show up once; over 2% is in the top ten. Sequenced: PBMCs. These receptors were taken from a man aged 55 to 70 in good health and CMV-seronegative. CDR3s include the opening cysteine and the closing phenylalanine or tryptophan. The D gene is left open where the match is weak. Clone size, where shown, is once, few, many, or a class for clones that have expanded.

TGTGCCAGCAGCTTAGGCGCGAGCCAAGAGACCCAGTACTTC CASSLGASQETQYF few TRBJ2-5 . TRBV7-2
TGTGCCAGCTCACCACGGACAGGCCGGAACACTGAAGCTTTCTTT CASSPRTGRNTEAFF . TRBJ1-1 TRBD1 TRBV18
TGTGCCAGCAGCCAGGCGGACAGGGGGAATGAGCAGTTCTTC CASSQADRGNEQFF few TRBJ2-1 TRBD1 TRBV4-2
TGTGCCAGCAGTACGACCCTGACAGTACTAAAAGCTTTCTTT CASSTTLTVLKAFF . TRBJ1-1 . TRBV6-1
TGTGCCAGCAGTTCAACAGTTAACTATGGCTACACCTTC CASSSTVNYGYTF . TRBJ1-2 . TRBV27
TGCGCCAGCAGCGAAGCAGGGGGCAATCAGCCCCAGCATTTT CASSEAGGNQPQHF . TRBJ1-5 . TRBV10-2
TGTGCCAGCAGTGAACGCGGGGGCACAGATACGCAGTATTTT CASSERGGTDTQYF . TRBJ2-3 . TRBV6-1
TGTGCCAGCAGATCCCCGGTCGGTGAGCAGTTCTTC CASRSPVGEQFF . TRBJ2-1 . TRBV6-5
TGTGCCAGCAGCTTCGGGACTAGCGGGAGGAGGGCAGATACGCAGTATTTT CASSFGTSGRRADTQYF . TRBJ2-3 TRBD2 TRBV11-3
TGCGCCAGCAGCACGGGACAGGGTGGAGGCACTGAAGCTTTCTTT CASSTGQGGGTEAFF . TRBJ1-1 TRBD1 TRBV5-1
TGTGCCAGCTACTCGACAGGGGGCGGGAATCAGCCCCAGCATTTT CASYSTGGGNQPQHF . TRBJ1-5 TRBD1 TRBV19
TGTGCCAGCAGCTTCGGGGCACAGGGGGCATTTTCACCCCTCCACTTT CASSFGAQGAFSPLHF . TRBJ1-6 TRBD1 TRBV5-6
TGCGCCAGCAGCTTGGCGGGTTTGAGCGGCCTTGAGCGACTTGGAAGGAATGAGCAGTTCTTC CASSLAGLSGLERLGRNEQFF . TRBJ2-1 . TRBV5-1
TGTGCCAGCAGTGAAAATCGAGAGCAAGCTTTCTTT CASSENREQAFF . TRBJ1-1 . TRBV6-1
TGTGCCAGCACCACACCCGGTAAGGGGACTGAAGCTTTCTTT CASTTPGKGTEAFF . TRBJ1-1 . TRBV28
TGTGCCAGCAGCCAAACTAGCGGGGGGGCCCGTGAGCAGTTCTTC CASSQTSGGAREQFF few TRBJ2-1 TRBD2 TRBV27
TGTGCCAGAAGCTTGGAGTCCCGCGGACTAGCGGGGGGAGAACAGTACTTC CARSLESRGLAGGEQYF . TRBJ2-7 TRBD2 TRBV5-3
TGCAGCGGGGGGGACCGTGAAGCTTTCTTT CSGGDREAFF . TRBJ1-1 . TRBV29-1
TGTGCCAGCAGGGGGACAGGGGGCGGTGAGACCCAGTACTTC CASRGTGGGETQYF once TRBJ2-5 TRBD1 TRBV2
TGTGCCTGGAGTGGGGAGGGTGGACAGCCCCAGCATTTT CAWSGEGGQPQHF . TRBJ1-5 . TRBV30
TGTGCCAGTCAAGAGTTCACTGAAGCTTTCTTT CASQEFTEAFF . TRBJ1-1 . TRBV2
TGTGCCAGCAGCCTCGGAGCCTACGAGCAGTACTTC CASSLGAYEQYF few TRBJ2-7 . TRBV5-6
TGTGCCAGCAGCTTGGCGGCTGGGGGCCCCTATGGCTACACCTTC CASSLAAGGPYGYTF . TRBJ1-2 . TRBV5-4
TGTGCCAGCAGTTCCGTCCGGGACAGGGGCGGCTACACCTTC CASSSVRDRGGYTF . TRBJ1-2 TRBD1 TRBV7-8
TGTGCCAGTAGTAGTAGGGGTAACCGAACCTACGAGCAGTACTTC CASSSRGNRTYEQYF . TRBJ2-7 . TRBV19
TGTGCCAGCAGCCCGTCCGGGGTCTACGAGCAGTACTTC CASSPSGVYEQYF . TRBJ2-7 . TRBV7-9
TGCGCCAGCAGCTCGACGACTAGCGGATACGAGCAGTACTTC CASSSTTSGYEQYF . TRBJ2-7 TRBD2 TRBV5-1
TGTGCCTGGAGTGGACTCGGAGGCAATGAGCAGTTCTTC CAWSGLGGNEQFF . TRBJ2-1 . TRBV30
TGTGCCAGCAGCTTAGGCTCGACTAGCGGGATGGAACGGCAGTACTTC CASSLGSTSGMERQYF . TRBJ2-7 TRBD2 TRBV7-9
TGCAGCGTTGGGACAGCTCTGGAAAAACTGTTTTTT CSVGTALEKLFF . TRBJ1-4 . TRBV29-1
TGCGCCAGCAGCCAAACCCGGACAGGCAGCTATGGCTACACCTTC CASSQTRTGSYGYTF . TRBJ1-2 TRBD1 TRBV4-1
TGTGCCAGCGCCCCCCGGGACAGGGACTCCTACGAGCAGTACTTC CASAPRDRDSYEQYF . TRBJ2-7 TRBD1 TRBV9
TGTGCCAGCAGCCGAGCCCCAAATAATTCACCCCTCCACTTT CASSRAPNNSPLHF . TRBJ1-6 . TRBV6-5
TGCGCCAGCAGCCGGGAGAGGGATCCCTCCTACGAGCAGTACTTC CASSRERDPSYEQYF . TRBJ2-7 . TRBV4-1
TGTGCCAGCAGCCAAGCCTCGACTAGCGGAAAGCAGTACTTC CASSQASTSGKQYF . TRBJ2-7 TRBD2 TRBV14
TGTGCCAGCAGCTTAAGGGGCCAGAACACAGATACGCAGTATTTT CASSLRGQNTDTQYF once TRBJ2-3 . TRBV7-2
TGTGCCAGCTCACCGGACAGGTTCCCCCAAGAGACCCAGTACTTC CASSPDRFPQETQYF . TRBJ2-5 TRBD1 TRBV18